The 15 T cell receptor beta chains presented below share a single source sample, sequenced in a study of cytomegalovirus exposure and HLA in healthy donors. PCR primers comprised 60 Vbeta and 13 Jbeta primers. This table comes from immunoSEQ multiplex PCR, and its TCRdb copy is limited to in-frame clones, with some not included. Its clone listing holds approximately 200,000 clones. The specimen was PBMCs. These receptors were obtained from a boy aged 5 to 17 in good health and CMV-seronegative.

This rearrangement joins TRBV4-1 to TRBJ2-5; maybe TRBD2 (6 bases). This CDR3 comprises 15 residues. The ends were cut back, 2 bases at V and 4 bases at J, with 14 bases in the middle. In germline, CDR1 is MGHRA, CDR2 YSYEKL. In DNA form, the CDR3 reads TGCGCCAGCAGCCAACTAGCACTAGCTTCAGAGACCCAGTACTTC. It codes for CASSQLALASETQYF.

The gene calls are TRBV19 and TRBJ2-3; tentative D call: TRBD2 (6 bases). The ends were cut back, 2 bases at V and 0 bases at J, with 9 bases in the middle. The CDR3 length is 15 residues. Germline CDR1 and CDR2: LNHDA and SQIVND (reference sequence). CDR3 loop: CASSITAGSTDTQYF. CDR3 sequence (DNA): TGTGCCAGTAGTATAACGGCGGGGAGCACAGATACGCAGTATTTT.

The chain is built from TRBV15 and TRBJ2-5, with TRBD2 matching 9 bases. CDR3 size: 16 residues. V lost 1 base to trimming and J lost 4 bases; unmatched junction nucleotides: 7. The V gene's germline CDR1 is LNHNV and CDR2 YYDKDF (reference sequence). The CDR3 DNA sequence: TGTGCCACCAGCAGAGCGGAGCGGGGGGCAGGAGAGACCCAGTACTTC. This gives the protein CATSRAERGAGETQYF.

The chain has TRBV9 and TRBJ1-1; D call uncertain. This CDR3 region has 15 residues. V lost 3 bases and J lost 7, with 19 bases in between. Germline V gene sequence: CDR1 SGDLS, CDR2 YYNGEE. The CDR3 here is CASSEYGGEVFEAFF. Written as DNA, the CDR3 is TGTGCCAGCAGCGAGTACGGTGGGGAGGTCTTTGAAGCTTTCTTT.

V usage is TRBV10-3 and J usage is TRBJ2-7; possibly TRBD2 for D (6 bases). Germline loops: CDR1 ENHRY, CDR2 SYGVKD. This CDR3 has 15 amino acids. Trimming took off 2 bases at V and 6 bases at J, with 17 bases between the two ends. Here the CDR3 DNA reads TGTGCCATCAGTGAGCGAGGGACTTCCCCTGGCGAGCAGTACTTC. This sequence encodes CAISERGTSPGEQYF.

The CDR3 nucleotides read TGTGCCAGCGCGGTTGGGACAGCGTACGAGCAGTACTTC. This codes for CASAVGTAYEQYF. The chain joins TRBV6-1 to TRBJ2-7, with TRBD1 matching 7 bases. Germline loops: CDR1 MNHNS, CDR2 SASEGT. With V trimmed by 8 bases and J by 4 bases, 8 bases remained unmatched. This CDR3 is built from 13 residues.

The chain employs TRBV4-1 and TRBJ2-3, with no clear D. CDR1 is MGHRA, CDR2 YSYEKL, per germline. The V end was cut by 0 bases, the J end by 3 bases, with 7 bases between. The CDR3 loop spans 14 amino acids. The CDR3 reads CASSQDQRTDTQYF. The CDR3, as DNA: TGCGCCAGCAGCCAAGATCAACGGACAGATACGCAGTATTTT.

J is TRBJ1-1 and V is TRBV19; D possibly corresponds to TRBD1 (6 bases). Germline V lookup: CDR1 LNHDA, CDR2 SQIVND (reference sequence). CDR3 length: 13 residues. Trimming removed 10 bases from V and 0 bases from J, with 12 bases in between. CDR3 DNA: TGTGCCATATCAAGGGGGATGAACACTGAAGCTTTCTTT. Translating it yields CAISRGMNTEAFF.

The chain employs TRBV23-1 and TRBJ1-2, with TRBD1 matching 7 bases. TRBV23-1 is noted as an ORF with a role that remains uncertain. The CDR3 has 16 residues. V dropped 2 bases and J dropped 6; count of bases not matched to a gene: 12. DNA of the CDR3: TGCGCCAGCAGTCAAAGTCGGCCGGGACAGCCGGATGGCTACACCTTC. Translated, it gives CASSQSRPGQPDGYTF.

The chain's CDR3 is CASSLWLADWYF. The CDR3 bases are TGTGCCAGCAGCTTATGGCTAGCGGACTGGTACTTC. The rearrangement joins TRBV7-2 to TRBJ2-5; 7 nucleotides match TRBD2. The CDR3 contains 12 residues. Losses at the gene ends were 2 bases for V and 13 bases for J; bases not matched to a gene: 7. Germline loops: CDR1 SGHTA, CDR2 FQGNSA.

The J gene is TRBJ2-1, the V gene TRBV27, with 10 bases lining up with TRBD1. After removal of 5 bases from V and 3 bases from J, the junction contained 7 bases not matched to a gene. Germline loops: CDR1 MNHEY, CDR2 SMNVEV (reference sequence). The CDR3 is 16 amino acids. CDR3 sequence: CASSRGRDRGYNEQFF. The DNA for the CDR3 is TGTGCCAGCAGTCGAGGCCGGGACAGGGGCTACAATGAGCAGTTCTTC.

The V gene is TRBV28, the J gene TRBJ1-6; D ambiguous. CDR3 size: 14 residues. Germline V CDR1 and CDR2: MDHEN, SYDVKM. Trimming took off 8 bases at V and 9 bases at J, with 17 bases between the two ends. The CDR3 protein is CASHRHEGGSPLHF. Written as DNA, the CDR3 is TGTGCCAGCCACCGACATGAGGGTGGTTCACCCCTCCACTTT.

V and J are TRBV9 and TRBJ2-1; 8 bases match TRBD1. The CDR3 totals 19 residues. The germline V gene has CDR1 SGDLS and CDR2 YYNGEE. J was trimmed by 2 bases and V by 4 bases; bases with no gene match: 17. CDR3 sequence reads: CASSLGTGGGPRTYNEQFF. CDR3 nucleotides: TGTGCCAGCAGCTTAGGGACAGGAGGCGGTCCTAGGACCTACAATGAGCAGTTCTTC.

V gene TRBV7-2 combines with J gene TRBJ2-7; TRBD1 matches 12 bases. This CDR3 contains 14 residues. The germline CDR1 and CDR2 sequences are SGHTA and FQGNSA. The J segment lost 6 bases and the V segment lost 2 bases, leaving 2 bases of the junction unmatched. CDR3 loop: CASSLRDRGLEQYF. DNA for the CDR3: TGTGCCAGCAGCTTACGGGACAGGGGGCTCGAGCAGTACTTC. The full variable domain, with the rest looked up from reference TRBV7-2 and TRBJ2-7, is GAGVSQSPSNKVTEKGKDVELRCDPISGHTALYWYRQSLGQGLEFLIYFQGNSAPDKSGLPSDRFSAERTGGSVSTLTIQRTQQEDSAVYLCASSLRDRGLEQYFGPGTRLTVT.

This CDR3 is CASSSQRASYNEQFF. The DNA of the CDR3 is TGTGCCAGCAGCTCCCAGCGGGCCTCCTACAATGAGCAGTTCTTC. The chain links TRBV11-2 to TRBJ2-1; D might be TRBD2 (6 bases). Germline V CDR1 and CDR2: SGHAT, FQNNGV. Trimming took 4 bases from V and 0 from J, leaving 10 bases between them. The CDR3 totals 15 residues.